This TCR beta chain originates from a study of blood T cell repertoires in COVID-19. Study in general: Acute and convalescent COVID-19 specimens originated in the United States, Italy and Spain.

CDR3 size: 15 residues. Germline V gene sequence: CDR1 MNHEY, CDR2 SVGAGI. Germline trimming cut 8 bases from V and 4 bases from J; bases unmatched to any gene: 12. Participants were placed into cohorts based on the clinical history they reported. Resolution of symptoms, clearance, or two negative PCRs was present in recovered Cohort 3 donors. As handled by the study authors: Nucleated cell number was recorded as an estimate derived from reference gene primer amplification. Method: immunoSEQ multiplex PCR; TCRdb's copy keeps in-frame clones and lacks some. For V, J and clone size, that table is used; D and trimming come from the DNA. Of about 140,000 clones listed, 86% are singletons.

Material for sequencing was PBMCs or T cells enriched from blood (not recorded which). The clonotype originates from a man over 45 who had recovered from COVID-19. The chain combines TRBV6-5 with TRBJ2-5; 8 nucleotides line up with TRBD1. This CDR3 is CASGSRLGQGETQYF. The DNA of the CDR3 is TGTGCCAGCGGCTCGCGATTAGGACAGGGAGAGACCCAGTACTTC.